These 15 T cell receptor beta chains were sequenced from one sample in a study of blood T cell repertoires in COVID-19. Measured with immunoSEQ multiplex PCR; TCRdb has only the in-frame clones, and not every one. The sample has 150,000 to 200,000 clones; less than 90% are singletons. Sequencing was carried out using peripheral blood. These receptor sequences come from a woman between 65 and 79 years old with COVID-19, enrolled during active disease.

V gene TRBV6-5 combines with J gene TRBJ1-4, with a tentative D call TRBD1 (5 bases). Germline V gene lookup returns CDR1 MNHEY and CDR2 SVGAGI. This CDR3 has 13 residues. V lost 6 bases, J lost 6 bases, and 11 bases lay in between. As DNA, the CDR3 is TGTGCCAGCAGGCCGGGGGGTTATGAAAAACTGTTTTTT. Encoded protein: CASRPGGYEKLFF.

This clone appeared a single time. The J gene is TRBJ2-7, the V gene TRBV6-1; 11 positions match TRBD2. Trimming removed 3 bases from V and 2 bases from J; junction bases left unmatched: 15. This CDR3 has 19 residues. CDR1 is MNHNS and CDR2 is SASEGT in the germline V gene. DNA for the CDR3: TGTGCCAGCAGTGAGCGTACCGGGACTAGCGGCCCAAGTGCCTACGAGCAGTACTTC. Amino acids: CASSERTGTSGPSAYEQYF.

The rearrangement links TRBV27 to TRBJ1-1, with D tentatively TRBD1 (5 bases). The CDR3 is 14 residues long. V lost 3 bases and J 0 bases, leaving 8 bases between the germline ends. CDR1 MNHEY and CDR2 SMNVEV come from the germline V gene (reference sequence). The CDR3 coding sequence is TGTGCCAGCAGTTTTGGGGGGATGAACACTGAAGCTTTCTTT. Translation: CASSFGGMNTEAFF.

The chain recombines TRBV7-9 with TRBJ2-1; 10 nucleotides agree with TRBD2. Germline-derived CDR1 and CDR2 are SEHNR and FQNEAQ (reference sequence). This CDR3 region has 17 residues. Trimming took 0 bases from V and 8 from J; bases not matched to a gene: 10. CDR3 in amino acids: CASSLAAGGPIGYEQFF. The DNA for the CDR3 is TGTGCCAGCAGCTTAGCAGCGGGAGGGCCAATCGGCTATGAGCAGTTCTTC. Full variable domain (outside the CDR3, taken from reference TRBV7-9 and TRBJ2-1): DTGVSQNPRHKITKRGQNVTFRCDPISEHNRLYWYRQTLGQGPEFLTYFQNEAQLEKSRLLSDRFSAERPKGSFSTLEIQRTEQGDSAMYLCASSLAAGGPIGYEQFFGPGTRLTVL.

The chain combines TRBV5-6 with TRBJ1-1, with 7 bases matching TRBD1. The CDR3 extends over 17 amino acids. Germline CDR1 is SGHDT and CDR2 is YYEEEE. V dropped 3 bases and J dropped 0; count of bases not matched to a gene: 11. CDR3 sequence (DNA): TGTGCCAGCAGCTCCCGGGACAGTCCTGTTATGAACACTGAAGCTTTCTTT. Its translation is CASSSRDSPVMNTEAFF.

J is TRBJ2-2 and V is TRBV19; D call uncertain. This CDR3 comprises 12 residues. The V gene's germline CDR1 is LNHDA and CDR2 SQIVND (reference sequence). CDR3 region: CAGRLNTGELFF. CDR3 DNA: TGTGCTGGCAGGCTGAACACCGGGGAGCTGTTTTTT. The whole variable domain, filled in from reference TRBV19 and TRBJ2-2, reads DGGITQSPKYLFRKEGQNVTLSCEQNLNHDAMYWYRQDPGQGLRLIYYSQIVNDFQKGDIAEGYSVSREKKESFPLTVTSAQKNPTAFYLCAGRLNTGELFFGEGSRLTVL.

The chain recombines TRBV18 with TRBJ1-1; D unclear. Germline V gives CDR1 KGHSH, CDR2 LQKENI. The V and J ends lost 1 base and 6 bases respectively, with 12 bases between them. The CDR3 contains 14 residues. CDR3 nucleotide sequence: TGTGCCAGCTCACCACAGGTGGGTGACTCTGAAGCTTTCTTT. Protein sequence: CASSPQVGDSEAFF.

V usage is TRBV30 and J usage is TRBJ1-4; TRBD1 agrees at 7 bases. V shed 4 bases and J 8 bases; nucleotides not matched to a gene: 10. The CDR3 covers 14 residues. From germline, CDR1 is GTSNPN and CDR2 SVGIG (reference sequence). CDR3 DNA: TGTGCCTGGACTATGAGACAGGGCGGGGAAAAACTGTTTTTT. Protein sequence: CAWTMRQGGEKLFF.

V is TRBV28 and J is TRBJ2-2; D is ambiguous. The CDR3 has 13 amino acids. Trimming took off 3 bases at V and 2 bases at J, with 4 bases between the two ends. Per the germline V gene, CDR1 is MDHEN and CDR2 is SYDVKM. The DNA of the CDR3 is TGTGCCAGCAGTTTCCTTAACACCGGGGAGCTGTTTTTT. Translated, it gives CASSFLNTGELFF.

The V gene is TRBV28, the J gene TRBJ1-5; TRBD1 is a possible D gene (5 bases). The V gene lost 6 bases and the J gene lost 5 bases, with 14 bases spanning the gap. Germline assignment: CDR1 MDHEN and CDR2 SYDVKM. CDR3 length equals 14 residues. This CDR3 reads CASRGGAGYQPQHF. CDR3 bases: TGTGCCAGCAGGGGAGGGGCCGGGTATCAGCCCCAGCATTTT.

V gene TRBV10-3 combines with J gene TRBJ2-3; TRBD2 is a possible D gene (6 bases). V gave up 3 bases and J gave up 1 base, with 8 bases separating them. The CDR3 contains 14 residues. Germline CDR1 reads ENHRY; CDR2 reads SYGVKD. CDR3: CAISDSGGTDTQYF. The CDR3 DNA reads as TGTGCCATCAGTGATTCGGGGGGCACAGATACGCAGTATTTT.

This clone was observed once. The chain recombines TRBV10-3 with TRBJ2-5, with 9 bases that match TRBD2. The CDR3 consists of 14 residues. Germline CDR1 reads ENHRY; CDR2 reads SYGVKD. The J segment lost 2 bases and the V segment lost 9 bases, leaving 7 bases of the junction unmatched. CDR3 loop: CAIGQSGGQETQYF. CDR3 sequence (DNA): TGTGCCATTGGACAAAGCGGGGGGCAAGAGACCCAGTACTTC.

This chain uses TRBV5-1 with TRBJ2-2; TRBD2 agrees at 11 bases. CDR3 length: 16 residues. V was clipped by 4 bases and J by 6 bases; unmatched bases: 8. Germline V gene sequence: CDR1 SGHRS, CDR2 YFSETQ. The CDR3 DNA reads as TGCGCCAGCAGCCCCTTAGCGGGGGGGCGTGCCGGGGAGCTGTTTTTT. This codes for CASSPLAGGRAGELFF.

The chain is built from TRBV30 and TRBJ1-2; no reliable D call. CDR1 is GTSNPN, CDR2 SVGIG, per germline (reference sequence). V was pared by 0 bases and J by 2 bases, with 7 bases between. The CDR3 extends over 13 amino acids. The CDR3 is CAWSVAQNYGYTF. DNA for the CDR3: TGTGCCTGGAGTGTAGCGCAGAACTATGGCTACACCTTC. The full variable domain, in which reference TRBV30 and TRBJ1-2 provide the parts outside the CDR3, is SQTIHQWPATLVQPVGSPLSLECTVEGTSNPNLYWYRQAAGRGLQLLFYSVGIGQISSEVPQNLSASRPQDRQFILSSKKLLLSDSGFYLCAWSVAQNYGYTFGSGTRLTVV.

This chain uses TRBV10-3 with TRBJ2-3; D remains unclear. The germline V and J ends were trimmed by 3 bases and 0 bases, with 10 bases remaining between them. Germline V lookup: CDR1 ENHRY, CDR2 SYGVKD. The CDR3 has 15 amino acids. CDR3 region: CAISDITASTDTQYF. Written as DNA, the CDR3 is TGTGCCATCAGTGACATAACAGCTAGCACAGATACGCAGTATTTT.